A single T cell receptor (beta chain) is shown here with its context. Antigen unknown. V shed 6 bases and J shed 4 bases, with 10 bases lying between them. This CDR3 region has 12 residues. The V gene's germline CDR1 is KGHSH and CDR2 LQKENI. This record belongs to a study of shared clonotypes between healthy human individuals. Sequenced by immunoSEQ multiplex PCR; TCRdb stores in-frame clones only, minus some. The sample carries over a million clones, approximately 97% recorded once. The study, taken as a whole, reports: Among the subsets, naive ones generally showed larger estimated richness than memory ones. Incomplete sequencing of sorted subsets was indicated by rarefaction despite large depth. The study found about 4.6% of naive CD4 clonotypes shared across four donors. Donors were few, which limited the genetic and exposure-history diversity represented.

V usage is TRBV18 and J usage is TRBJ2-7; D ambiguous. This receptor was obtained from a man between 25 and 39 years old in good health. The sequenced sample was naive CD4+ T cells sorted from blood. Indicated subset: CD45RA+ positively selected. The DNA for the CDR3 is TGTGCCAGCTCTGCTGGTTTATACGAGCAGTACTTC. Residues: CASSAGLYEQYF.